The T cell receptor beta chain under discussion was sequenced for a study of control samples from healthy donors and cancer patients. Sequencing was performed with immunoSEQ multiplex PCR; in TCRdb, only in-frame clones are kept and a portion is missing. The data show 20,000 to 30,000 clones, roughly 91% seen once. The CDR3 totals 14 residues. The germline V and J ends were trimmed by 6 bases and 1 base, with 10 bases remaining between them. Germline V gives CDR1 MNHEY, CDR2 SVGAGI. V is TRBV6-5 and J is TRBJ2-4, with TRBD2 as a possible D gene (5 bases). What was sequenced was PBMCs. The receptor was isolated from a man in his fifties or sixties with lung cancer. DNA for the CDR3: TGTGCCAGCAGCCCCCCGGGGGCCAAAAACATTCAGTACTTC. As protein: CASSPPGAKNIQYF.